The 20 T cell receptor beta chains in this list originate from one sample, sequenced in a study of cytomegalovirus exposure and HLA in healthy donors. TCRdb's table, derived via immunoSEQ multiplex PCR, lists solely in-frame clones and lacks some. The table lists about 220,000 clones, approximately 80% of them singletons. The sample taken for sequencing was PBMCs. The receptors originated from a woman in her 30s in good health and CMV-seropositive.

J is TRBJ1-2 and V is TRBV4-2; D not certain. Trimming shortened V by 3 bases and J by 6 bases, and 20 bases separated the two germline ends. Germline V lookup: CDR1 LGHNA, CDR2 YNFKEQ. The CDR3 is 16 residues long. CDR3 region: CASSQENGGPVDGYTF. The CDR3 DNA follows: TGTGCCAGCAGCCAGGAAAATGGCGGCCCTGTTGATGGCTACACCTTC.

The V and J genes are TRBV20-1 and TRBJ2-1, with D hard to call. The V and J ends lost 3 bases and 8 bases respectively, with 8 bases between them. The CDR3 is 11 residues long. The germline CDR1 and CDR2 sequences are DFQATT and SNEGSKA (reference sequence). The DNA for the CDR3 is TGCAGTGCTAGTCCCGCGGATGAGCAGTTCTTC. It is translated as CSASPADEQFF.

The chain is built from TRBV5-1 and TRBJ2-7; D might be TRBD1 (5 bases). The CDR3 consists of 15 residues. CDR1 is SGHRS, CDR2 YFSETQ, per germline. Trimming took off 0 bases at V and 2 bases at J, with 12 bases between the two ends. This CDR3 reads CASSLASDRTYEQYF. The DNA for the CDR3 is TGCGCCAGCAGCTTGGCATCTGACAGAACCTACGAGCAGTACTTC.

The chain employs TRBV28 and TRBJ1-1, with no clear D. Trimming stripped 5 bases from V and 1 base from J, with 8 bases between. The CDR3 extends over 13 amino acids. Germline lookup yields CDR1 MDHEN and CDR2 SYDVKM. CDR3 DNA: TGTGCCAGCAGTCCGTGGAAGAACACTGAAGCTTTCTTT. It encodes CASSPWKNTEAFF.

V and J are TRBV6-5 and TRBJ1-2; perhaps TRBD1 as D (6 bases). Trimming left V 0 bases short and J 5 bases short, with 13 bases between. The germline V gene has CDR1 MNHEY and CDR2 SVGAGI. CDR3 length equals 15 residues. CDR3 loop: CASSYSGGGHYGYTF. CDR3 bases: TGTGCCAGCAGTTACTCGGGGGGCGGACATTATGGCTACACCTTC.

This clone was counted a few times. CDR3 DNA: TGTGCCAGCAGGACGTTGCGGGACAGGGGCGACGAGCAGTACTTC. This sequence encodes CASRTLRDRGDEQYF. This sequence joins TRBV2 and TRBJ2-7; TRBD1 aligns across 10 bases. The CDR3 spans 15 residues. J lost 5 bases, V lost 6 bases, and 10 bases had no gene match. CDR1 is SNHLY, CDR2 FYNNEI, per germline.

Regarding this clone: Other DNA sequences in the same sample also yield this CDR3. The gene calls are TRBV6-1 and TRBJ2-3; D uncertain. The ends were cut back, 3 bases at V and 2 bases at J, with 3 bases in the middle. Germline V gene lookup returns CDR1 MNHNS and CDR2 SASEGT. The CDR3 contains 12 residues. The CDR3 sequence is CASSEYTDTQYF. CDR3 DNA sequence: TGTGCCAGCAGTGAGTACACAGATACGCAGTATTTT.

The chain combines TRBV5-1 with TRBJ2-3; 9 positions match TRBD1. The CDR3 has 16 residues. After removal of 4 bases from V and 1 base from J, the junction contained 7 bases not matched to a gene. The germline CDR1 and CDR2 sequences are SGHRS and YFSETQ. DNA of the CDR3: TGCGCCAGCAGCCCGGACAGGGGCTATGGCACAGATACGCAGTATTTT. Encoded protein: CASSPDRGYGTDTQYF.

This chain links TRBV5-4 with TRBJ1-2; 9 bases agree with TRBD1. Germline CDR1 SGHNT, CDR2 YYREEE (reference sequence). CDR3 size: 13 residues. The trim removed 4 bases at V and 7 bases at J, leaving 5 bases unmatched. CDR3: CASSPDRGIGYTF. In DNA form, the CDR3 reads TGTGCCAGCAGCCCAGACAGGGGGATTGGCTACACCTTC.

The chain combines TRBV6-6 with TRBJ2-2; maybe TRBD1 (5 bases). Germline V gives CDR1 MNHNY, CDR2 SVGAGI (reference sequence). This CDR3 has 15 amino acids. Trimming cost V 6 bases and J 1 base, with 12 bases left between them. The CDR3: CASSFDSLNTGELFF. The CDR3 nucleotides read TGTGCCAGCAGCTTTGACAGTCTGAACACCGGGGAGCTGTTTTTT.

The gene calls are TRBV30 and TRBJ1-5; the D gene is possibly TRBD1 (6 bases). This CDR3 is 14 amino acids long. V lost 2 bases to trimming and J lost 3 bases, with 11 bases between them. CDR1 is GTSNPN and CDR2 is SVGIG in the germline V gene (reference sequence). Here the CDR3 DNA reads TGTGCCTGGAGTTCAGGGGTGGACAATCAGCCCCAGCATTTT. Translated: CAWSSGVDNQPQHF.

The rearrangement uses TRBV20-1 and TRBJ2-3, with unresolved D. Germline CDR1 reads DFQATT; CDR2 reads SNEGSKA (reference sequence). V shed 7 bases and J shed 4 bases, with 9 bases lying between them. The length of the CDR3 is 11 residues. The CDR3 here is CSVPFPDTQYF. The CDR3 DNA sequence: TGCAGTGTCCCATTCCCAGATACGCAGTATTTT.

This chain joins TRBV2 and TRBJ2-6; D is undetermined. The germline CDR1 and CDR2 sequences are SNHLY and FYNNEI. Trimming removed 6 bases from V and 0 bases from J, with 3 bases in between. The CDR3 extends over 13 amino acids. CDR3 residues: CASSASGANVLTF. CDR3 DNA sequence: TGTGCCAGCAGCGCCTCTGGGGCCAACGTCCTGACTTTC.

This chain connects TRBV2 to TRBJ1-5; D is possibly TRBD1 (6 bases). The CDR3 has 15 amino acids. Germline CDR1 is SNHLY and CDR2 is FYNNEI. V gave up 7 bases and J gave up 5 bases, with 18 bases separating them. The CDR3 nucleotides are TGTGCCAGCACCCGGGGGCCCACGGTGGATCAGCCCCAGCATTTT. Translating gives CASTRGPTVDQPQHF.

The chain combines TRBV30 with TRBJ2-7, with 9 bases lining up with TRBD1. The CDR3 consists of 13 residues. Germline loops: CDR1 GTSNPN, CDR2 SVGIG (reference sequence). J gave up 3 bases and V 4 bases, and 4 bases lay outside the gene matches. In DNA, the CDR3 is TGTGCCTGGACGGGGACAGGGATCTACGAGCAGTACTTC. Protein sequence: CAWTGTGIYEQYF.

The table lists this clone with a count of one. V and J are TRBV2 and TRBJ2-1; 10 positions agree with TRBD2. Germline CDR1 is SNHLY and CDR2 is FYNNEI. This CDR3 is 19 amino acids long. J gave up 0 bases and V 4 bases, and 12 bases lay outside the gene matches. In DNA, the CDR3 is TGTGCCAGCAGTGGCCCGGGACTAGCGCAAAAGAGCTCCTACAATGAGCAGTTCTTC. This gives the protein CASSGPGLAQKSSYNEQFF.

The gene calls are TRBV4-2 and TRBJ2-4; possible D gene TRBD2, 5 bases. This CDR3 has 14 amino acids. The V end was cut by 0 bases, the J end by 4 bases, with 7 bases between. In germline, CDR1 is LGHNA, CDR2 YNFKEQ. This CDR3 reads CASSQDPGKNIQYF. The CDR3 region has the DNA TGTGCCAGCAGCCAAGATCCGGGAAAAAACATTCAGTACTTC.

This clone has more than one count but fewer than ten. The J gene is TRBJ2-7, the V gene TRBV2, with a tentative D call TRBD2 (5 bases). V lost 6 bases to trimming and J lost 4 bases, with 16 bases between them. In germline, CDR1 is SNHLY, CDR2 FYNNEI. The CDR3 is made up of 14 amino acids. CDR3 DNA sequence: TGTGCCAGCAGGAGGGATCCCGGCGCATACGAGCAGTACTTC. Protein sequence: CASRRDPGAYEQYF.

This chain uses TRBV21-1 with TRBJ1-2. TRBV21-1 is noted as a pseudogene. This CDR3 comprises 14 residues. The CDR3 loop is CASSKRAVDYGYTF. The CDR3 DNA follows: TGTGCCAGCAGCAAAAGGGCAGTGGACTATGGCTACACCTTC.

This chain links TRBV5-1 with TRBJ2-1, with TRBD2 matching over 11 bases. V dropped 4 bases and J dropped 7; count of bases not matched to a gene: 10. CDR3 size: 16 residues. The germline V gene has CDR1 SGHRS and CDR2 YFSETQ. The CDR3 is CASSPPGLAGGNEQFF. The CDR3 coding sequence is TGCGCCAGCAGCCCGCCTGGGCTAGCGGGAGGAAATGAGCAGTTCTTC.